This T cell receptor (beta chain) is drawn from a study of CD8 T cells in Susac syndrome (dated by TCRdb to about 2019). Broadly, across the study: Whether CD8+ T cell activation and differentiation in Susac syndrome was antigen driven was tested using repertoire sequencing. The clonality of the CD8+ T cell repertoire was compared across 12 healthy donors, around 14 Susac syndrome patients and under 18 multiple sclerosis patients. General study outcomes and caveats: The number of individuals in the TCR sequencing and HLA analysis was acknowledged as relatively small.

RNA was extracted with the RNeasy kit and roughly 0.45 to 1 ug was reverse transcribed using random hexamers. The immunoSEQ multiplex PCR assay, covering 54 Vbeta and 13 Jbeta segments, was used to amplify TCR beta CDR3 regions. PCR amplification bias was corrected by using a synthetic template baseline for primer optimization and computational correction. In the source study's methods: Reads were annotated to V, D and J genes according to IMGT and were analyzed with immunoSEQ Analyzer, with only productive sequences retained. Clonality was calculated as one minus the Shannon entropy normalized by log2 of the number of productive unique sequences. Public and private clones were assessed among the 100 most prevalent clones of each patient and control. A clone was defined as Susac-specific if it was absent from the healthy and MS cohorts, from 950 to 1,300 published viral clones and from other ImmuneACCESS disease sequences. TCRdb reprocessed the public reads (quality trimming at Q25 with fastp, clone calling with MiXCR) and kept in-frame beta chains. All rows with the same CDR3 protein become a single entry with the most common DNA and genes. These V and J calls originate from TCRdb's pipeline instead of the authors' own analysis. The sample has over 95,000 distinct CDR3 sequences on record, roughly 90% of them singletons. The ten largest clones add up to around 0.12% of the sample.

From V the trimming removes 7 bases and from J it removes 7 bases, while the gene matches leave 9 bases of the junction unaccounted for. The germline V gene encodes CDR1 MNHNS and CDR2 SASEGT. The CDR3, from cysteine to phenylalanine, totals 13 residues. The sequence is cut down to CDR3 DNA, 39 bases in frame from base 1. As concerns this clonotype: The specificity of this receptor is unknown. No base-level quality is on record; no much larger clone is a single base apart.

Peripheral blood CD8+ and CD4+ T cells from healthy donors, Susac syndrome patients and multiple sclerosis patients were profiled by high-throughput TCR beta sequencing. The healthy donors served as controls matched for age and sex. Bulk CD8+ and CD4+ T cells were purified magnetically by negative isolation, whereas CD8+ TEMRA cells were enriched by FACS. Blood was collected in EDTA tubes and processed within 24 hours, with PBMCs isolated through density gradient centrifugation. PBMCs intended for TCR sequencing were cryopreserved in liquid nitrogen and thawed later in a water bath at 37 degrees C. Purity of sorted or isolated CD4+, CD8+ and CD8+ TEMRA cells was at least 90%.

The sequence joins TRBV6-1 to TRBJ1-2; 7 central nucleotides agree with TRBD1. The sequenced sample consisted of CD8+ T cells from PBMCs. This sequence was found in a human donor in good health. The nucleotide sequence is TGTGCCAGCATATGGGACAGAACGACTGGCTACACCTTC. Translated, it reads CASIWDRTTGYTF.